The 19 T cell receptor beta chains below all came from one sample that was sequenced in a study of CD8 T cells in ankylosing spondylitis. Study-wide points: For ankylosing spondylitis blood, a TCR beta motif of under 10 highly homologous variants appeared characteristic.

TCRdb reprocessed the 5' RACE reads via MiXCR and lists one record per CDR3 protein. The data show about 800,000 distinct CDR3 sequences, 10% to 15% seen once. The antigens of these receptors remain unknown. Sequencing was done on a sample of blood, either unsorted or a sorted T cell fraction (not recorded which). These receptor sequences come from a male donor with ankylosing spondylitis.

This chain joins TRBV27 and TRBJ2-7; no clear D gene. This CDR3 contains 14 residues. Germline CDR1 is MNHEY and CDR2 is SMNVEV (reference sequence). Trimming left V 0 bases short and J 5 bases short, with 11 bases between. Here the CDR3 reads CASSLSGLVDEQYF. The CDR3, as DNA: TGTGCCAGCAGTTTATCAGGGTTGGTTGACGAGCAGTACTTC.

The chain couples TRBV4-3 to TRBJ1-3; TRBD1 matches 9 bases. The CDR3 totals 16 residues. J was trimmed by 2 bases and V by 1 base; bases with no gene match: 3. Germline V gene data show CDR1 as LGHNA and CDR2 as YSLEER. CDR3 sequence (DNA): TGCGCCAGCAGCCAAGGCGGACAGGGGCCTGGAAACACCATATATTTT. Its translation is CASSQGGQGPGNTIYF.

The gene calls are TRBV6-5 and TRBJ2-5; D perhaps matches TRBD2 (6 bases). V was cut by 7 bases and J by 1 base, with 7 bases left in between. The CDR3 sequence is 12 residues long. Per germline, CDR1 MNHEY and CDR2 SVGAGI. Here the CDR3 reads CASTGSQETQYF. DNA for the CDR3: TGTGCCAGCACCGGGAGCCAAGAGACCCAGTACTTC.

The CDR3 region is CASSPTGEEAFF. For the CDR3, the DNA is TGTGCCAGCTCACCTACAGGGGAAGAAGCTTTCTTT. V usage is TRBV18 and J usage is TRBJ1-1, with 7 bases identical to TRBD1. V lost 3 bases, J lost 8 bases, and 3 bases stayed unmatched. Germline loops: CDR1 KGHSH, CDR2 LQKENI. This CDR3 is built from 12 residues.

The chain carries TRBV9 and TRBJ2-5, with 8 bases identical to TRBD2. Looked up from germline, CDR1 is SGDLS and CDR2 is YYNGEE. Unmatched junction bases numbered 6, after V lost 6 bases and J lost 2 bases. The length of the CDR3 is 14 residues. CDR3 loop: CASTRSGGQETQYF. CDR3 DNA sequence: TGTGCCAGCACCCGTTCGGGGGGGCAAGAGACCCAGTACTTC.

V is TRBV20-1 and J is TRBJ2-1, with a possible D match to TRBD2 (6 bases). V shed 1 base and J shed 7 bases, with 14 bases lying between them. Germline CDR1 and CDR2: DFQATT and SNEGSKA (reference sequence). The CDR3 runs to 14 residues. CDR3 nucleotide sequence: TGCAGTGCTAGAGTAGCGGCCCGTGGAAATGAGCAGTTCTTC. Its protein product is CSARVAARGNEQFF.

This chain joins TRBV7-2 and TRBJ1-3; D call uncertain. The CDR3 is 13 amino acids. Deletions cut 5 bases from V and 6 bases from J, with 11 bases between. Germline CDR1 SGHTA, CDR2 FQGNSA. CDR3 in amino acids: CASSPRLQNTIYF. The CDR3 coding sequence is TGTGCCAGCAGCCCCCGCCTGCAAAACACCATATATTTT.

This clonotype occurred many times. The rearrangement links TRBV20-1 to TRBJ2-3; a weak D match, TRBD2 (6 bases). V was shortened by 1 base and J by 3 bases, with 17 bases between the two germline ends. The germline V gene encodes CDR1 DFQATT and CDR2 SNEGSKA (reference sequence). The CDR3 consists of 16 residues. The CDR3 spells CSARVRERLSTDTQYF. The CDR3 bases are TGCAGTGCTAGAGTTCGGGAGAGGTTGTCGACAGATACGCAGTATTTT.

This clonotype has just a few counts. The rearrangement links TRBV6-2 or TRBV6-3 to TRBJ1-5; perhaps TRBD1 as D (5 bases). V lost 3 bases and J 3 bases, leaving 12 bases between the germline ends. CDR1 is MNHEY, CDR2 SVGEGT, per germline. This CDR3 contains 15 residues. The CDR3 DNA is TGTGCCAGCAGTTATCGTCCGACAGTCAATCAGCCCCAGCATTTT. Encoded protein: CASSYRPTVNQPQHF.

CDR3 coding DNA: TGTGCCAGCAGCGAGACTAGCGGGGGAGGCACCGGGGAGCTGTTTTTT. This sequence encodes CASSETSGGGTGELFF. The chain recombines TRBV9 with TRBJ2-2; 12 bases match TRBD2. CDR1 and CDR2 (germline): SGDLS, YYNGEE. V dropped 3 bases and J dropped 4; count of bases not matched to a gene: 4. The CDR3 is made up of 16 amino acids.

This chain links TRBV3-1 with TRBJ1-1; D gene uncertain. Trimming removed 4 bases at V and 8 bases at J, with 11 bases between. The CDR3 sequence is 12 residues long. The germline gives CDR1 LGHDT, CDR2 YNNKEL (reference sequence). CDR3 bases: TGTGCCAGCAGCCTTCGGAGTGGGGAAGCTTTCTTT. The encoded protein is CASSLRSGEAFF.

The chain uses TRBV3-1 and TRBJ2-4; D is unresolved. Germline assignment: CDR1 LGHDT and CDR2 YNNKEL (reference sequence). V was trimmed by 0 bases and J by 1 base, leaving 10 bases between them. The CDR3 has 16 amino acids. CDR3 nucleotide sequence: TGTGCCAGCAGCCAAGATTTAGCTTCCGCCAAAAACATTCAGTACTTC. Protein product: CASSQDLASAKNIQYF. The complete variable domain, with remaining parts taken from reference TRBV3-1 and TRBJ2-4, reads DTAVSQTPKYLVTQMGNDKSIKCEQNLGHDTMYWYKQDSKKFLKIMFSYNNKELIINETVPNRFSPKSPDKAHLNLHINSLELGDSAVYFCASSQDLASAKNIQYFGAGTRLSVL.

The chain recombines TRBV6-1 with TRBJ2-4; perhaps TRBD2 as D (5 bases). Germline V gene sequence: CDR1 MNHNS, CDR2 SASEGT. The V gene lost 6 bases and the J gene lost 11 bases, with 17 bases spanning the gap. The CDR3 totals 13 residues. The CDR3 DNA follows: TGTGCCAGCAGACCTGGAGCCGGGAACCTTCAGTACTTC. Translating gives CASRPGAGNLQYF.

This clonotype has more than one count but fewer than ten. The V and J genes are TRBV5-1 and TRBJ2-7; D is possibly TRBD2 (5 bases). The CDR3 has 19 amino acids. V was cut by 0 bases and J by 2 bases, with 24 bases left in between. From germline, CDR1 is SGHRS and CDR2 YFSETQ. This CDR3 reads CASSLERRGQTKRTYEQYF. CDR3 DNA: TGCGCCAGCAGCTTGGAGCGGCGTGGGCAGACTAAGCGGACCTACGAGCAGTACTTC.

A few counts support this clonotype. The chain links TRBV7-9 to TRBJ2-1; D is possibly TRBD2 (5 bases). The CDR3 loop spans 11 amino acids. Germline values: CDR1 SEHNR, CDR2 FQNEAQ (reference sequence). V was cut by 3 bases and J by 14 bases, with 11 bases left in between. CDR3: CASSFETREFF. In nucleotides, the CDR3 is TGTGCCAGCAGCTTTGAAACTAGGGAGTTCTTC.

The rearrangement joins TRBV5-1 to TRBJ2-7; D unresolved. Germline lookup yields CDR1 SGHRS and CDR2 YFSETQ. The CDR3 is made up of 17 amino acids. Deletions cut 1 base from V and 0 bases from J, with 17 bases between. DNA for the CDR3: TGCGCCAGCAGCTTGAAGTTGCCTACCCAAAGCTCCTACGAGCAGTACTTC. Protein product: CASSLKLPTQSSYEQYF.

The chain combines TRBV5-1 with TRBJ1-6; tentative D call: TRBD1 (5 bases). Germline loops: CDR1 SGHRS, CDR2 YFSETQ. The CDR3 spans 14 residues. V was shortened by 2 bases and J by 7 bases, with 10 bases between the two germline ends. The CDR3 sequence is CASSFRVENSPLHF. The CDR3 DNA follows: TGCGCCAGCAGCTTCAGGGTAGAGAATTCACCCCTCCACTTT.

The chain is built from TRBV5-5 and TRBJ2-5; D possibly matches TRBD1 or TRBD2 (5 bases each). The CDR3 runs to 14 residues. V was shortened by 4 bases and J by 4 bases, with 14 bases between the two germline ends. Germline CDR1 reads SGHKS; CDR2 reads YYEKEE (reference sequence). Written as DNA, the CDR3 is TGTGCCAGCAGCGGCCCGGGGCGGAGAGAGACCCAGTACTTC. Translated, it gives CASSGPGRRETQYF.

CDR3: CASSKNGGRGEKLFF. CDR3 sequence (DNA): TGTGCCAGCAGCAAAAATGGGGGGCGCGGTGAAAAACTGTTTTTT. The chain joins TRBV7-2 to TRBJ1-4; perhaps TRBD1 as D (6 bases). The CDR3 has 15 residues. Germline V CDR1 and CDR2: SGHTA, FQGNSA. V lost 5 bases, J lost 7 bases, and 17 bases lay in between.